Listed here are 2 T cell receptor beta chains from one sample, sequenced in a study of CD8+CD57+ T cells in acquired aplastic anemia. Genomic DNA, serving as template, underwent TCR beta VDJ and CDR3 profiling. TCRdb processed the reads anew with MiXCR; each CDR3 protein has one entry. The sample consists of hundreds of thousands of distinct CDR3 sequences, about a third of them appearing once. The sequenced patients had an expansion of CD8+CD57+ cells seen by flow cytometry. The specimen was sorted CD4+, CD8+, or CD8+CD57+ T cells (not recorded which) from PBMCs. The receptors here all came from a human donor with aplastic anemia.

In regard to this clonotype: A clone one base away is much larger, so this may be a read error. The J gene is TRBJ1-6, the V gene TRBV12-3 or TRBV12-4; D uncertain. The CDR3 totals 12 residues. V was cut by 7 bases and J by 6 bases, with 7 bases left in between. The CDR3 protein is CASNNSNSPLHF. For the CDR3, the DNA is TGTGCCAGCAATAACAGTAATTCACCCCTCCACTTT.

The chain links TRBV9 to TRBJ2-2; 9 bases fit TRBD2. The CDR3 contains 15 residues. Germline V CDR1 and CDR2: SGDLS, YYNGEE. The V and J ends lost 2 bases and 4 bases, in that order; junction bases with no gene match: 3. The CDR3 coding sequence is TGTGCCAGCAGCGTCCAGCGGGAGGTCACCGGGGAGCTGTTTTTT. It translates to CASSVQREVTGELFF.